Each of the 8 T cell receptor beta chains below was sequenced from the same sample in a study of T-cell memory formation after mild COVID-19. TCRdb itself ran the 5' RACE reads through MiXCR, one entry per CDR3 protein. The top ten clones hold over 11% of a sample with about 130,000 distinct CDR3 sequences, approximately 15% of them seen once. The sequencing input was PBMCs or a T cell subset sorted from them (not recorded which). These receptors all come from an adult woman who had mild COVID-19 (a few samples of this study predate the infection). Cell type and time point are not known.

The chain joins TRBV7-8 to TRBJ1-5, with D possibly matching TRBD1 (5 bases). The V gene lost 1 base and the J gene lost 4 bases, with 8 bases spanning the gap. The CDR3 consists of 14 residues. The germline V gene encodes CDR1 SGHVS and CDR2 FQNEAQ. CDR3 nucleotide sequence: TGTGCCAGCAGCTTAGAACAGGCGAATCAGCCCCAGCATTTT. Protein: CASSLEQANQPQHF.

This chain connects TRBV4-1 to TRBJ2-1; 9 nucleotides agree with TRBD2. The V gene end was trimmed by 1 base and the J gene end by 9 bases; junction bases not matched to a gene: 16. There are 18 residues in the CDR3. In germline, CDR1 is MGHRA, CDR2 YSYEKL. CDR3 protein: CASSQVSRREGAFSEQFF. The CDR3 DNA reads as TGCGCCAGCAGCCAAGTCTCAAGGCGGGAGGGGGCCTTTAGTGAGCAGTTCTTC.

The gene calls are TRBV7-9 and TRBJ2-5; 9 bases align to TRBD2. Trimming removed 3 bases from V and 5 bases from J; junction bases left unmatched: 10. This CDR3 contains 16 residues. Per the germline V gene, CDR1 is SEHNR and CDR2 is FQNEAQ (reference sequence). CDR3 DNA sequence: TGTGCCAGCAGCTTTGTTGGGACTAGCCGGGCGGAGACCCAGTACTTC. Encoded protein: CASSFVGTSRAETQYF.

This clonotype has ten or more counts. The chain links TRBV29-1 to TRBJ1-1, with unresolved D. CDR1 and CDR2 (germline): SQVTM, ANQGSEA. The CDR3 runs 15 residues. V was cut by 3 bases and J by 3 bases, with 17 bases left in between. Here the CDR3 reads CSVDNPDLSYTEAFF. The CDR3 DNA is TGCAGCGTTGATAATCCGGACCTAAGCTACACTGAAGCTTTCTTT.

The V and J genes are TRBV2 and TRBJ1-5; the D gene is possibly TRBD1 (6 bases). The CDR3 is 15 residues long. Germline CDR1 reads SNHLY; CDR2 reads FYNNEI. The V end lost 10 bases, the J end lost 0 bases, and 16 bases lay between the germline ends. The chain's CDR3 is CAMGHLYDSNQPQHF. The CDR3 bases are TGTGCCATGGGACACCTCTACGATAGCAATCAGCCCCAGCATTTT.

This clonotype has just a few counts. CDR3 loop: CASSVISYEQYF. CDR3 bases: TGTGCCAGCAGCGTAATTTCCTACGAGCAGTACTTC. The rearrangement joins TRBV9 to TRBJ2-7; D remains unclear. With 1 base removed from V and 1 base from J, the gap between germline ends came to 3 bases. In germline, CDR1 is SGDLS, CDR2 YYNGEE. The CDR3 is made up of 12 amino acids.

This clonotype was counted only a few times. J is TRBJ1-5 and V is TRBV11-2; 8 nucleotides agree with TRBD1. V gave up 5 bases and J gave up 0 bases; unmatched junction bases: 3. Per the germline V gene, CDR1 is SGHAT and CDR2 is FQNNGV. This CDR3 has 15 residues. This chain's CDR3 is CASSPGQDSNQPQHF. The CDR3 DNA reads TGTGCCAGCAGCCCGGGACAGGATAGCAATCAGCCCCAGCATTTT.

The V call is TRBV12-3 or TRBV12-4, the J call TRBJ2-1; 9 positions agree with TRBD1. V was clipped by 3 bases and J by 8 bases; unmatched bases: 5. This CDR3 has 14 residues. The CDR3 here is CASSLGTGSHEQFF. The DNA for the CDR3 is TGTGCCAGCAGTTTGGGGACAGGGTCCCATGAGCAGTTCTTC.